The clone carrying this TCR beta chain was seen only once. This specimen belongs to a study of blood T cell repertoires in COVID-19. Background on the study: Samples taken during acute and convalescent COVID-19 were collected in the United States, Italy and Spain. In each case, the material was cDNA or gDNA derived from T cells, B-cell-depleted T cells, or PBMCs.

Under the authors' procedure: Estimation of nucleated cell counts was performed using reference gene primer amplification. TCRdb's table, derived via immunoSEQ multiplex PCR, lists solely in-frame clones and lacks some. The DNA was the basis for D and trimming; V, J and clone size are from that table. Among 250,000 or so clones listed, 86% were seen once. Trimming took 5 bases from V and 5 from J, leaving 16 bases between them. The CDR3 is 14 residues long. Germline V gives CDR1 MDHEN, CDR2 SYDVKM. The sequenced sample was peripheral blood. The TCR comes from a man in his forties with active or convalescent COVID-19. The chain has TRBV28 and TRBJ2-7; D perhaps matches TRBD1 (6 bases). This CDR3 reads CASSPTGFLDEQYF. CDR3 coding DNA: TGTGCCAGCAGTCCAACAGGGTTCCTCGACGAGCAGTACTTC.